What follows are 27 T cell receptor beta chains derived from one specimen sequenced in a study of Graves' ophthalmopathy and Graves' hyperthyroidism (dated by TCRdb to 2016 to 2019). Data came from an Illumina HiSeq 2000. TCR beta CDR3 regions were amplified from RNA transcripts for repertoire sequencing. HTBI primers and the Qiagen OneStep RT-PCR kit were used in a first-round RT-PCR, which was followed by a second-round multiplex PCR, size selection and purification. The public sequencing data were trimmed at Q25 with fastp and processed into clonotypes with MiXCR by TCRdb, which kept only in-frame beta chains. Entries are consolidated by CDR3 protein sequence, retaining the most common genes and DNA. Recorded for this sample are about 400,000 distinct CDR3 sequences; over 20% of them occurred a single time. Roughly 3% of the sample rests with the top ten. Material: peripheral blood. The origin of the receptors is a woman aged 18-29 years with stable Graves' hyperthyroidism. Donor details come from another sample of the same person, matched by shared clones.

This chain uses TRBV12-3 or TRBV12-4 with TRBJ2-7; 9 bases are a match to TRBD1. V shed 9 bases, J shed 6 bases, and the junction held 15 bases outside the gene matches. The CDR3 consists of 15 residues. The CDR3 coding sequence is TGTGCCAGTCAAGTCGGGACAGGGAGGGTTAGCGAGCAGTACTTC. It yields the protein CASQVGTGRVSEQYF.

This clonotype has ten or more counts. V gene TRBV27 combines with J gene TRBJ2-7; 8 positions agree with TRBD2. Germline CDR1 and CDR2: MNHEY and SMNVEV (reference sequence). The CDR3 is 17 amino acids. Trimming cost V 5 bases and J 0 bases; bases outside gene matches: 12. CDR3 residues: CASSPLGQSGSSYEQYF. For the CDR3, the DNA is TGTGCCAGCAGTCCCCTCGGCCAAAGCGGGAGCTCCTACGAGCAGTACTTC.

About this clonotype: This may be a read error, as it is one base from a much larger clone. The chain couples TRBV15 to TRBJ2-7, with 10 nucleotides matching TRBD2. The CDR3 runs to 16 residues. Germline CDR1 and CDR2: LNHNV and YYDKDF (reference sequence). CDR3 sequence: CVTSRDISGRADEQYF. The CDR3 coding sequence is TGTGTCACCAGCAGAGATATAAGCGGGAGGGCGGACGAGCAGTACTTC.

This clonotype was recorded many times. The chain combines TRBV20-1 with TRBJ2-7; 13 nucleotides line up with TRBD2. The CDR3 contains 14 residues. Losses at the gene ends were 3 bases for V and 3 bases for J; bases not matched to a gene: 2. Germline V lookup: CDR1 DFQATT, CDR2 SNEGSKA (reference sequence). The DNA of the CDR3 is TGCAGTGCTAGCAGGACTAGCGGGGGCTACGAGCAGTACTTC. Translating it yields CSASRTSGGYEQYF.

CDR3 amino acids: CASSYTQGIQYF. CDR3 nucleotide sequence: TGTGCCAGCAGTTACACCCAAGGCATTCAGTACTTC. This sequence joins TRBV6-2 or TRBV6-3 and TRBJ2-5; no clear D. The J call is uncertain, as TRBJ2-4 better fits the DNA end. CDR1 MNHEY and CDR2 SVGEGT come from the germline V gene. This CDR3 spans 12 amino acids.

The rearrangement uses TRBV6-5 and TRBJ2-5; 8 bases map to TRBD1. CDR1 and CDR2 (germline): MNHEY, SVGAGI. Germline trimming cut 0 bases from V and 5 bases from J; bases unmatched to any gene: 8. This CDR3 has 16 residues. The CDR3 loop reads CASSYSKAGGEETQYF. CDR3 nucleotides: TGTGCCAGCAGTTACTCGAAGGCAGGGGGCGAGGAGACCCAGTACTTC.

This clonotype was observed at least ten times. The V call is TRBV7-2, the J call TRBJ2-7; 8 bases map to TRBD2. J gave up 4 bases and V 5 bases, and 10 bases lay outside the gene matches. The CDR3 length is 15 residues. Germline V gives CDR1 SGHTA, CDR2 FQGNSA. CDR3 sequence reads: CASSRTATSEYEQYF. The CDR3 DNA reads as TGTGCCAGCAGCCGAACCGCGACTAGCGAATACGAGCAGTACTTC.

V is TRBV6-1 and J is TRBJ1-2, with TRBD1 matching over 8 bases. V shed 3 bases and J 6 bases; nucleotides not matched to a gene: 6. Germline V CDR1 and CDR2: MNHNS, SASEGT. The CDR3 spans 14 residues. The CDR3 protein is CASSDQGAIDGYTF. As DNA, the CDR3 is TGTGCCAGCAGTGACCAGGGGGCAATCGATGGCTACACCTTC.

This clonotype was found many times. The gene calls are TRBV6-1 and TRBJ1-5, with D hard to call. CDR3 length: 15 amino acids. CDR1 and CDR2 from the germline V gene are MNHNS and SASEGT. Trimming cost V 2 bases and J 0 bases, with 8 bases left between them. The CDR3 nucleotides are TGTGCCAGCAGTGAAATGTGGGGTAGCAATCAGCCCCAGCATTTT. This gives the protein CASSEMWGSNQPQHF.

This clonotype appeared many times. This chain connects TRBV6-1 to TRBJ2-7, with D possibly matching TRBD2 (5 bases). Germline V gene lookup returns CDR1 MNHNS and CDR2 SASEGT. This CDR3 region has 12 residues. V lost 6 bases and J 3 bases, leaving 9 bases between the germline ends. Here the CDR3 DNA reads TGTGCCAGCAGCGAACGGGGCTACGAGCAGTACTTC. It specifies CASSERGYEQYF.

The chain recombines TRBV12-3 or TRBV12-4 with TRBJ1-2; D may be TRBD1 (6 bases). The V and J ends lost 8 bases and 0 bases respectively, with 16 bases between them. There are 15 residues in the CDR3. CDR3 in amino acids: CASLTRGSANYGYTF. The CDR3 bases are TGTGCCAGCCTCACCAGGGGCTCAGCTAACTATGGCTACACCTTC.

In this sample, this clonotype turned up many times. This chain uses TRBV28 with TRBJ1-5; maybe TRBD1 (6 bases). Germline CDR1 MDHEN, CDR2 SYDVKM. The V gene lost 6 bases and the J gene lost 5 bases, with 17 bases spanning the gap. This CDR3 spans 15 amino acids. Here the CDR3 DNA reads TGTGCCAGCAGCCGAGGGGACAACAAGGATCAGCCCCAGCATTTT. It translates to CASSRGDNKDQPQHF. Variable domain in full (rest from reference TRBV28 and TRBJ1-5): DVKVTQSSRYLVKRTGEKVFLECVQDMDHENMFWYRQDPGLGLRLIYFSYDVKMKEKGDIPEGYSVSREKKERFSLILESASTNQTSMYLCASSRGDNKDQPQHFGDGTRLSIL.

This clonotype was recorded at least ten times. The J gene is TRBJ1-2, the V gene TRBV11-2, with unresolved D. The ends were cut back, 3 bases at V and 4 bases at J, with 15 bases in the middle. Germline-derived CDR1 and CDR2 are SGHAT and FQNNGV. The length of the CDR3 is 15 residues. Written as DNA, the CDR3 is TGTGCCAGCAGCTTGTCCCTTAAAAAGCCCTATGGCTACACCTTC. Its protein product is CASSLSLKKPYGYTF. The full variable domain, with the rest looked up from reference TRBV11-2 and TRBJ1-2, is EAGVAQSPRYKIIEKRQSVAFWCNPISGHATLYWYQQILGQGPKLLIQFQNNGVVDDSQLPKDRFSAERLKGVDSTLKIQPAKLEDSAVYLCASSLSLKKPYGYTFGSGTRLTVV.

This clonotype was seen repeatedly, ten times or more. A much larger clone differs from this one at a single base, so this may be a read error. The rearrangement joins TRBV12-3 or TRBV12-4 to TRBJ1-6; the D gene is possibly TRBD1 (5 bases). The CDR3 loop spans 10 amino acids. V was cut by 9 bases and J by 15 bases, with 12 bases left in between. The CDR3, as DNA: TGTGCCAGGCCACAGGTTAACCTCCACTTT. Translated: CARPQVNLHF.

Concerning this clonotype: A much more abundant neighbour one base away suggests this may be a read error. This sequence joins TRBV28 and TRBJ2-7, with a possible D match to TRBD2 (6 bases). The CDR3 runs to 13 residues. Germline CDR1 MDHEN, CDR2 SYDVKM. CDR3 residues: CASSLAGQAELYF. The CDR3 bases are TGTGCCAGCAGTTTAGCGGGGCAGGCCGAGCTGTACTTC.

This clonotype was seen at least ten times. V usage is TRBV19 and J usage is TRBJ2-7; TRBD2 aligns across 7 bases. This CDR3 is 16 amino acids long. The junction had 11 bases not matched to a gene; V was cut back by 4 bases and J by 2 bases. Germline CDR1 and CDR2: LNHDA and SQIVND (reference sequence). The CDR3 nucleotides read TGTGCCAGTAGTACCACGGGACTATCTAAGGCCTACGAGCAGTACTTC. It encodes CASSTTGLSKAYEQYF.

This clonotype was seen many times. The CDR3 loop is CASSPMTRNTEAFF. The CDR3 nucleotides are TGTGCCAGCTCTCCGATGACAAGGAACACTGAAGCTTTCTTT. The chain is built from TRBV18 and TRBJ1-1; D is unresolved. V lost 6 bases and J 1 base, leaving 12 bases between the germline ends. The CDR3 extends over 14 amino acids. The germline gives CDR1 KGHSH, CDR2 LQKENI.

This clonotype was seen a few times. The chain combines TRBV24-1 with TRBJ2-5; D assignment may be TRBD1 or TRBD2 (6 bases each). This CDR3 comprises 13 residues. Germline values: CDR1 KGHDR, CDR2 SFDVKD. V gave up 8 bases and J gave up 5 bases, with 14 bases separating them. The CDR3 DNA reads as TGTGCCACCACTTCAGGGGAGGCGGAGACCCAGTACTTC. Protein product: CATTSGEAETQYF.

This clonotype was seen at least ten times. The CDR3 is CASTLPGTENYGYTF. In nucleotides, the CDR3 is TGTGCCAGCACCTTACCCGGGACAGAGAACTATGGCTACACCTTC. This sequence joins TRBV6-1 and TRBJ1-2; TRBD1 agrees at 7 bases. V was pared by 7 bases and J by 2 bases, with 10 bases of the junction left unmatched. The CDR3 covers 15 residues. CDR1 is MNHNS, CDR2 SASEGT, per germline.

The gene calls are TRBV12-3 or TRBV12-4 and TRBJ1-2, with 7 nucleotides matching TRBD1. The CDR3 sequence is 16 residues long. With 1 base clipped from V and 4 bases from J, the junction kept 9 bases outside the gene matches. Here the CDR3 DNA reads TGTGCCAGCAGTTTAGGGAGGAGGGGGCTGGTCTATGGCTACACCTTC. Amino acids: CASSLGRRGLVYGYTF.

This clonotype appeared many times. The chain carries TRBV6-2 or TRBV6-3 and TRBJ2-2; TRBD2 matches at 14 bases. CDR3 length equals 17 residues. Germline lookup yields CDR1 MNHEY and CDR2 SVGEGT. The V segment lost 5 bases and the J segment 4 bases; nucleotides outside the gene matches: 6. The CDR3 loop is CASSPTSGRVGTGELFF. CDR3 nucleotides: TGTGCCAGCAGTCCGACTAGCGGGAGGGTAGGCACCGGGGAGCTGTTTTTT.

This clonotype has ten or more counts. V is TRBV6-5 and J is TRBJ1-6; no reliable D call. Germline CDR1 and CDR2: MNHEY and SVGAGI. The length of the CDR3 is 13 residues. Between the trimmed V and J ends, which lost 2 bases and 8 bases, there was a span of 7 bases. The DNA of the CDR3 is TGTGCCAGCAGTTACGAGGTGGATTCACCCCTCCACTTT. Translating gives CASSYEVDSPLHF.

This clonotype has a count of ten or more. V is TRBV7-9 and J is TRBJ2-5; the D is unclear. Germline loops: CDR1 SEHNR, CDR2 FQNEAQ (reference sequence). V lost 5 bases, J lost 0 bases, and 10 bases lay in between. There are 14 residues in the CDR3. CDR3 amino acids: CASSRTPDQETQYF. CDR3 DNA: TGTGCCAGCAGCAGAACTCCGGACCAAGAGACCCAGTACTTC.

This clonotype was seen repeatedly, ten times or more. The genes are TRBV12-3 or TRBV12-4 and TRBJ1-2; a weak D match, TRBD1 (6 bases). CDR3 length equals 15 residues. Trimming pared 2 bases from V and 8 bases from J, leaving 18 bases between. The CDR3 coding sequence is TGTGCCAGCAGTTTACAGGTACAGGGCCCAGGAGGCTACACCTTC. This codes for CASSLQVQGPGGYTF.

This clonotype occurred once. J is TRBJ2-7 and V is TRBV10-3; D remains ambiguous. There are 13 residues in the CDR3. Germline V lookup: CDR1 ENHRY, CDR2 SYGVKD. Trimming stripped 3 bases from V and 0 bases from J, with 6 bases between. CDR3 in DNA: TGTGCCATCAGTGAACTGGACTCCTACGAGCAGTACTTC. Protein sequence: CAISELDSYEQYF.

The V gene is TRBV6-1, the J gene TRBJ2-7; possibly TRBD2 for D (5 bases). Trimming left V 5 bases short and J 4 bases short, with 15 bases between. Looked up from germline, CDR1 is MNHNS and CDR2 is SASEGT. The CDR3 totals 14 residues. CDR3 nucleotide sequence: TGTGCCAGCAGTAAAGACACCGGCGGGTACGAGCAGTACTTC. As protein: CASSKDTGGYEQYF.

This clonotype was observed many times. The chain employs TRBV11-1 and TRBJ2-7; 9 nucleotides align to TRBD1. The CDR3 totals 18 residues. The V segment lost 5 bases and the J segment 0 bases; nucleotides outside the gene matches: 14. The germline CDR1 and CDR2 sequences are SGHAT and FQDESV (reference sequence). CDR3 nucleotide sequence: TGTGCCAGCAGCCAGGCGGGACAGGGAGCCCTTTTCTCCTACGAGCAGTACTTC. As protein: CASSQAGQGALFSYEQYF. Full variable domain (missing parts from reference TRBV11-1 and TRBJ2-7): EAEVAQSPRYKITEKSQAVAFWCDPISGHATLYWYRQILGQGPELLVQFQDESVVDDSQLPKDRFSAERLKGVDSTLKIQPAELGDSAMYLCASSQAGQGALFSYEQYFGPGTRLTVT.